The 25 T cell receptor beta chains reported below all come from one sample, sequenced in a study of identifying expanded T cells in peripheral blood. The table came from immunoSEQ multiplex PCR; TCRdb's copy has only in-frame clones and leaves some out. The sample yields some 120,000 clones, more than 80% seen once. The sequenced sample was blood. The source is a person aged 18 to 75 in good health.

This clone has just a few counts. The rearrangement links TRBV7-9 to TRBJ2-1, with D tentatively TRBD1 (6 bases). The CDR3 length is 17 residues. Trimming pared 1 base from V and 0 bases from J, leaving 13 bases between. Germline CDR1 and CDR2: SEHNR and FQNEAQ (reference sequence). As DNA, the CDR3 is TGTGCCAGCAGCTTAGGCGAACAGGGCCGCTCCTACAATGAGCAGTTCTTC. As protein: CASSLGEQGRSYNEQFF.

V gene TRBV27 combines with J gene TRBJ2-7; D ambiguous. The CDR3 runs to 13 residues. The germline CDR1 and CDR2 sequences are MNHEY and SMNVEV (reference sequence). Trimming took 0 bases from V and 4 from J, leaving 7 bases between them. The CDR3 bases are TGTGCCAGCAGTTTATCGAGCCGTTACGAGCAGTACTTC. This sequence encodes CASSLSSRYEQYF.

DNA for the CDR3: TGTGCCAGCAGCTTAGGACGGGGTAATCAGCCCCAGCATTTT. This codes for CASSLGRGNQPQHF. The chain recombines TRBV13 with TRBJ1-5; D call uncertain. The CDR3 length is 14 residues. Trimming removed 0 bases at V and 4 bases at J, with 7 bases between. Germline CDR1 is PRHDT and CDR2 is FYEKMQ (reference sequence).

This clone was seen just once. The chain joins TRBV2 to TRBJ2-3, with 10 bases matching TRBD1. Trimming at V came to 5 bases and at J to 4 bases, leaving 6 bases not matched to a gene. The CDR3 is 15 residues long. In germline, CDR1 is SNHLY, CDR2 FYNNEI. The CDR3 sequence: CASSRPTGGADTQYF. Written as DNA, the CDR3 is TGTGCCAGCAGTAGACCGACAGGGGGCGCAGATACGCAGTATTTT.

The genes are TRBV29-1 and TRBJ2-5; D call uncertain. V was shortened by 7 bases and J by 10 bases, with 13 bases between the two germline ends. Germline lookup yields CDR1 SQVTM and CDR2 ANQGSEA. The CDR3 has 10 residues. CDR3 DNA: TGCAGCGCAACCGCCAGGAACCAGTACTTC. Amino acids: CSATARNQYF. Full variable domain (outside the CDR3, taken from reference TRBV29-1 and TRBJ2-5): SAVISQKPSRDICQRGTSLTIQCQVDSQVTMMFWYRQQPGQSLTLIATANQGSEATYESGFVIDKFPISRPNLTFSTLTVSNMSPEDSSIYLCSATARNQYFGPGTRLLVL.

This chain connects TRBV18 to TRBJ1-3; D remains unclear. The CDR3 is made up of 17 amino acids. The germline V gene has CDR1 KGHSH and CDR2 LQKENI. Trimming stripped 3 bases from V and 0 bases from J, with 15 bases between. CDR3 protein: CASSPLADRSSGNTIYF. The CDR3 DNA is TGTGCCAGCTCACCTTTAGCGGATCGGAGCTCTGGAAACACCATATATTTT.

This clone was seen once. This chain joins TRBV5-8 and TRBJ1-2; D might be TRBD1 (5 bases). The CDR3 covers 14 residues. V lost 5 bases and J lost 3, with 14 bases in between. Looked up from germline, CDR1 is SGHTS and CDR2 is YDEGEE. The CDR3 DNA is TGTGCCAGCAGTTGGAGGGACCCCTACTATGGCTACACCTTC. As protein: CASSWRDPYYGYTF.

The CDR3 DNA reads TGTGCCAGCAGCTTAGTTTCGGGGACCAGCTCCTACAATGAGCAGTTCTTC. Encoded protein: CASSLVSGTSSYNEQFF. This rearrangement joins TRBV7-2 to TRBJ2-1, with D possibly being TRBD1 or TRBD2 (5 bases each). Per germline, CDR1 SGHTA and CDR2 FQGNSA. The CDR3 is made up of 17 amino acids. Trimming pared 1 base from V and 0 bases from J, leaving 13 bases between.

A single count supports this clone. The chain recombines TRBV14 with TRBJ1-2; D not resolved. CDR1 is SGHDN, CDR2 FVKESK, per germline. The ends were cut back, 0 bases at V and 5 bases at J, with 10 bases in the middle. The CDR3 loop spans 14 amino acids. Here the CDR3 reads CASSQDVQLYGYTF. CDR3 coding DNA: TGTGCCAGCAGCCAAGATGTTCAGCTGTATGGCTACACCTTC.

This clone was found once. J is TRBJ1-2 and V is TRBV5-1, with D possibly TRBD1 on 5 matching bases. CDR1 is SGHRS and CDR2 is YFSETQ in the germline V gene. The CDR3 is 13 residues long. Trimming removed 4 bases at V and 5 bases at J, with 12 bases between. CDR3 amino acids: CASSGDGPYGYTF. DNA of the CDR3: TGCGCCAGCAGCGGGGACGGACCTTATGGCTACACCTTC.

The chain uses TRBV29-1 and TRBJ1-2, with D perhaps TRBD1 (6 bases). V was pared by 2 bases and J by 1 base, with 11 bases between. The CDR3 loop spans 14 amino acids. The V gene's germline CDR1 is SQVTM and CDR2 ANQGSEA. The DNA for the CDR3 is TGCAGCGTTGAACCGCAGGGGAATAACTATGGCTACACCTTC. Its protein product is CSVEPQGNNYGYTF.

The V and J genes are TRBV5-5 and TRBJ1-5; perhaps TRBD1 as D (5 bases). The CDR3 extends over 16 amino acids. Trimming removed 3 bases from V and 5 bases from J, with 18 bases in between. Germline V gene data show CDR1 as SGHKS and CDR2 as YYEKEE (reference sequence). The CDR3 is CASSSPTWGMDQPQHF. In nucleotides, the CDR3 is TGTGCCAGCAGCTCCCCTACATGGGGCATGGATCAGCCCCAGCATTTT.

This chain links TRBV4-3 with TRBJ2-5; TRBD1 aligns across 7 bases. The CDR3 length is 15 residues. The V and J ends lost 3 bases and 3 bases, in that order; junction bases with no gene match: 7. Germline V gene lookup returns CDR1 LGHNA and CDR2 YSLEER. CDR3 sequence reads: CASSQTGFGEETQYF. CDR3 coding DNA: TGCGCCAGCAGCCAGACAGGGTTTGGGGAAGAGACCCAGTACTTC.

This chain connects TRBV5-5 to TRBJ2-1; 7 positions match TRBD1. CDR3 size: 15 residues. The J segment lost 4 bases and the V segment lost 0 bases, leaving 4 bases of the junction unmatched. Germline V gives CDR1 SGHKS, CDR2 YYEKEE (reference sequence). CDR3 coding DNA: TGTGCCAGCAGCTTGGAGGGGGCACCGTACAATGAGCAGTTCTTC. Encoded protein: CASSLEGAPYNEQFF. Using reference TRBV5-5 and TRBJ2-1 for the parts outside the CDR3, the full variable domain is DAGVTQSPTHLIKTRGQQVTLRCSPISGHKSVSWYQQVLGQGPQFIFQYYEKEERGRGNFPDRFSARQFPNYSSELNVNALLLGDSALYLCASSLEGAPYNEQFFGPGTRLTVL.

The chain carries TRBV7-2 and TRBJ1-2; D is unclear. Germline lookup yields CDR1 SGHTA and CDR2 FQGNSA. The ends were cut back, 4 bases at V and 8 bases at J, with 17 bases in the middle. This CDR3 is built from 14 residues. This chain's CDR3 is CASSSPETRKGYTF. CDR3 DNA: TGTGCCAGCAGCTCCCCGGAGACCAGAAAGGGCTACACCTTC. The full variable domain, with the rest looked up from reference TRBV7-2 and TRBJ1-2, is GAGVSQSPSNKVTEKGKDVELRCDPISGHTALYWYRQSLGQGLEFLIYFQGNSAPDKSGLPSDRFSAERTGGSVSTLTIQRTQQEDSAVYLCASSSPETRKGYTFGSGTRLTVV.

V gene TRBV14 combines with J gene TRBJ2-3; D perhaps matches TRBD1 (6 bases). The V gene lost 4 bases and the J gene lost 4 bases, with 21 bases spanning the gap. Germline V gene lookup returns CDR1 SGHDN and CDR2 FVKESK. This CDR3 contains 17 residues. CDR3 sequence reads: CASSRKRGSGNSDTQYF. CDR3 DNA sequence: TGTGCCAGCAGCCGGAAGAGGGGGTCCGGGAACTCAGATACGCAGTATTTT.

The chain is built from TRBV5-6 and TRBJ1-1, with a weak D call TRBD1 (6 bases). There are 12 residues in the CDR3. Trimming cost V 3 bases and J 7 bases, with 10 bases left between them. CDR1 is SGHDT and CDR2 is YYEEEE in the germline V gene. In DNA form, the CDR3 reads TGTGCCAGCAGCTCGGACAGACTTGAAGCTTTCTTT. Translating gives CASSSDRLEAFF.

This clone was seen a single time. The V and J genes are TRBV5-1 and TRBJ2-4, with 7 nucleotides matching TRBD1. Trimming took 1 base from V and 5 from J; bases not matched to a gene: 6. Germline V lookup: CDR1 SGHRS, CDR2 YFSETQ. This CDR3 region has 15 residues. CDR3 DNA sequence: TGCGCCAGCAGCTTGAGGGCTCAGGGGGAAAACATTCAGTACTTC. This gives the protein CASSLRAQGENIQYF.

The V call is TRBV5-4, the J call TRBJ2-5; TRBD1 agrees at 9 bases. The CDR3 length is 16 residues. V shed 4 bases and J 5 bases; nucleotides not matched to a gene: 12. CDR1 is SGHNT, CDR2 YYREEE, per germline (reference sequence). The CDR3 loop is CASSNGEQGAWETQYF. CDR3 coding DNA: TGTGCCAGCAGCAACGGGGAACAGGGGGCATGGGAGACCCAGTACTTC.

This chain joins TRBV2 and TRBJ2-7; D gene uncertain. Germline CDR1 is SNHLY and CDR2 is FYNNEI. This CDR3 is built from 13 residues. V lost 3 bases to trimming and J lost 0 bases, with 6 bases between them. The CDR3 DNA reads TGTGCCAGCAGTGACTTTTTCTCCTACGAGCAGTACTTC. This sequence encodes CASSDFFSYEQYF.

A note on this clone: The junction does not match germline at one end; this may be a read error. The CDR3 is CASSLASNYGYTF. The DNA for the CDR3 is TGTGCCAGCAGTTTAGCATCTAACTATGGCTACACCTTC. This rearrangement joins TRBV11-3 to TRBJ1-2; unclear D gene. Germline V lookup: CDR1 SGHNT, CDR2 YENEEA. The CDR3 sequence is 13 residues long.

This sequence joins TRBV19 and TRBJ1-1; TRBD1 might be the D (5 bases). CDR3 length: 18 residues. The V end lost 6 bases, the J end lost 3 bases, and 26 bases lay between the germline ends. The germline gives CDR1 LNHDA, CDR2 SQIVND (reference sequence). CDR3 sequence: CASRGTPPEYLGHTEAFF. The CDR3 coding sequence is TGTGCCAGTAGAGGGACCCCACCGGAGTATCTCGGACACACTGAAGCTTTCTTT.

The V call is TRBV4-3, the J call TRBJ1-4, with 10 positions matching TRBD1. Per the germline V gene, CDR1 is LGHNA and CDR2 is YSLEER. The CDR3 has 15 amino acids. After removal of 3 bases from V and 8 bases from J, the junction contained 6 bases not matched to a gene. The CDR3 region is CASSQHPGQGEKLFF. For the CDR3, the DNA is TGCGCCAGCAGCCAGCATCCGGGACAGGGGGAAAAACTGTTTTTT.

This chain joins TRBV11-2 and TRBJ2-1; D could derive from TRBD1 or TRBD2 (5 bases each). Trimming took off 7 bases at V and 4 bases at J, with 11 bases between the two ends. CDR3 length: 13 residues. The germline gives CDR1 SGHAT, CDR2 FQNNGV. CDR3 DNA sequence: TGTGCCAGCACGAGGGGCAATTACAATGAGCAGTTCTTC. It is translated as CASTRGNYNEQFF.

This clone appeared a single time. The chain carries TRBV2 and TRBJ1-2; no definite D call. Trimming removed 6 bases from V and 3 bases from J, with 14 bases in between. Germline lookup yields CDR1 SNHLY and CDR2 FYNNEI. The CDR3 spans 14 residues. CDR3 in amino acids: CASRGLESDYGYTF. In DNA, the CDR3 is TGTGCCAGCAGGGGGTTGGAGTCGGACTATGGCTACACCTTC. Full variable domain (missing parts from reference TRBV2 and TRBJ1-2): EPEVTQTPSHQVTQMGQEVILRCVPISNHLYFYWYRQILGQKVEFLVSFYNNEISEKSEIFDDQFSVERPDGSNFTLKIRSTKLEDSAMYFCASRGLESDYGYTFGSGTRLTVV.